This is a list of T cell receptor beta chains from one sample in a study of vaccination effects on CD4 cells after COVID-19. Their recognized antigens are unknown. The protocol was immunoSEQ multiplex PCR, while the TCRdb copy is restricted to in-frame clones and leaves out a portion. Altogether about 73,000 clones are present, 65% to 80% being singletons, with the ten largest covering less than 2.5%. This specimen consisted of CD4+ T cells from PBMCs cultured without peptide, obtained after COVID-19 vaccination. These receptor sequences come from a human donor who received a COVID-19 vaccine. Both conserved end residues are part of each CDR3. D genes are given only for firm matches. Expanded clones are given a class, and other clones once, few, many or no size at all.

J	length	V	size	D	DNA	CDR3
TRBJ2-5	15	TRBV6-5	NA	NA	TGTGCCAGCAAAGAGGGGGTTTCGGAGGTGGAGACCCAGTACTTC	CASKEGVSEVETQYF
TRBJ2-5	15	TRBV10-1	few	TRBD2	TGCGCCAGCAGTGACCCGACTAGCGGGAGAGAGACCCAGTACTTC	CASSDPTSGRETQYF
TRBJ2-1	15	TRBV10-3	NA	TRBD2	TGTGCCATCAGCCCCGGGGGGAGCTCCTACAATGAGCAGTTCTTC	CAISPGGSSYNEQFF
TRBJ1-6	16	TRBV27	NA	TRBD1	TGTGCCAGCAGTTTTTCCGGGACAGGGTTGGGTTCACCCCTCCACTTT	CASSFSGTGLGSPLHF
TRBJ2-1	14	TRBV5-6	NA	TRBD2	TGTGCCAGCAGCCTCGGGGGGGACCGCAATGAGCAGTTCTTC	CASSLGGDRNEQFF
TRBJ2-3	16	TRBV28	NA	NA	TGTGCCAGCAGTTTATCCGGTGGAACAGGGCCAGATACGCAGTATTTT	CASSLSGGTGPDTQYF
TRBJ1-2	14	TRBV9	NA	TRBD1	TGTGCCAGCAGCGTCGCCGGGACAGGGAGCGGCTACACCTTC	CASSVAGTGSGYTF
TRBJ1-5	15	TRBV9	few	TRBD1	TGTGCCAGCAGCCTGGGACAGAATAGCAATCAGCCCCAGCATTTT	CASSLGQNSNQPQHF
TRBJ1-1	14	TRBV2	NA	NA	TGTGCCAGCAGTAACAGGGCTCAGAACACTGAAGCTTTCTTT	CASSNRAQNTEAFF
TRBJ1-4	15	TRBV5-1	NA	TRBD1	TGCGCCAGCAGCGGTCTTGGACAGGGGTTTGAAAAACTGTTTTTT	CASSGLGQGFEKLFF
TRBJ1-2	14	TRBV29-1	once	NA	TGCAGCGTTGAAGTCGCGGGGGGGGCGCGGGGCTACACCTTC	CSVEVAGGARGYTF
TRBJ1-5	12	TRBV24-1	few	NA	TGTGCCACCAGTGACGCGGGTCAGCCCCAGCATTTT	CATSDAGQPQHF
TRBJ2-3	14	TRBV2	few	TRBD2	TGTGCCAGCAGAACCCAGCGGGGGACAGATACGCAGTATTTT	CASRTQRGTDTQYF
TRBJ2-2	13	TRBV5-1	NA	NA	TGCGCCAGCAGCTTCGAGAACACCGGGGAGCTGTTTTTT	CASSFENTGELFF
TRBJ1-2	12	TRBV12-3/TRBV12-4	NA	TRBD1	TGTGCCAGCACCACCACAGGGGGCGCGAGCACCTTC	CASTTTGGASTF
TRBJ2-2	17	TRBV5-1	NA	TRBD1	TGCGCCAGCAGCCCCAGGACAGGGCAGGCGAACACCGGGGAGCTGTTTTTT	CASSPRTGQANTGELFF
TRBJ2-5	14	TRBV7-2	NA	NA	TGTGCCAGCAGCCCGGGGACATGGCAAGAGACCCAGTACTTC	CASSPGTWQETQYF
TRBJ1-2	12	TRBV30	few	NA	TGTGCCGGGAAATCAGGGGACTATGGCTACACCTTC	CAGKSGDYGYTF
TRBJ2-3	17	TRBV6-6	NA	TRBD2	TGTGCCAGCAGTCTAAAGGGACTAGCGGGGACCCGTGGTACGCAGTATTTT	CASSLKGLAGTRGTQYF
TRBJ2-1	15	TRBV24-1	few	NA	TGTGCCACCAGTGATTTCCAGGGAACTGTCGATGAGCAGTTCTTC	CATSDFQGTVDEQFF
TRBJ2-5	13	TRBV7-6	NA	NA	TGTGCCAGCAGCTTTCGTACTCAAGAGACCCAGTACTTC	CASSFRTQETQYF
TRBJ1-1	15	TRBV2	few	TRBD1	TGTGCCAGCAGTGTAATGGGACAGGGGTCCACTGAAGCTTTCTTT	CASSVMGQGSTEAFF
TRBJ2-3	13	TRBV5-4	NA	NA	TGTGCCAGCAGCCCCACAAGCACAGATACGCAGTATTTT	CASSPTSTDTQYF
TRBJ1-5	15	TRBV10-3	NA	NA	TGTGCCATCAGTCCTGGACAGCATAGCAATCAGCCCCAGCATTTT	CAISPGQHSNQPQHF
TRBJ1-5	15	TRBV6-5	NA	NA	TGTGCCAGCATCGGGGGGGCTATGAACAATCAGCCCCAGCATTTT	CASIGGAMNNQPQHF
TRBJ2-1	14	TRBV5-1	NA	NA	TGCGCCAGCAGCTTGCTGCCTAGCGACGATGAGCAGTTCTTC	CASSLLPSDDEQFF
TRBJ2-2	17	TRBV24-1	NA	NA	TGTGCCAGCTCCACCAACGCCGGGACACCGAACACCGGGGAGCTGTTTTTT	CASSTNAGTPNTGELFF
TRBJ2-2	17	TRBV4-1	few	TRBD2	TGCGCCAGCAGCCATTGGGGACTAGCGCGCGGCACCGGGGAGCTGTTTTTT	CASSHWGLARGTGELFF
TRBJ2-5	15	TRBV28	NA	TRBD2	TGTGCCAGCAGGAAACTAGCGGGGTTACAAGAGACCCAGTACTTC	CASRKLAGLQETQYF
TRBJ1-1	13	TRBV11-2	NA	NA	TGTGCCAGCAGCTTCATTGAGGACACTGAAGCTTTCTTT	CASSFIEDTEAFF
TRBJ2-1	14	TRBV29-1	NA	TRBD1	TGCAGCGTGGGTAAGATACAGGGGTACAATGAGCAGTTCTTC	CSVGKIQGYNEQFF
TRBJ2-3	16	TRBV18	few	NA	TGTGCCAGCTCACCTAAACTAGACGGATACACAGATACGCAGTATTTT	CASSPKLDGYTDTQYF
TRBJ2-4	15	TRBV19	NA	NA	TGTGCCAGTAGTTTAGCGAACTTAGCCAAAAACATTCAGTACTTC	CASSLANLAKNIQYF
TRBJ1-5	13	TRBV10-2	NA	NA	TGCGCCAGCAGTGAAAGCGTCAATCAGCCCCAGCATTTT	CASSESVNQPQHF
TRBJ1-5	16	TRBV7-9	once	NA	TGTGCCAGCAGCTTAGGGGGCGGGGCTAGCAATCAGCCCCAGCATTTT	CASSLGGGASNQPQHF
TRBJ1-2	14	TRBV6-2/TRBV6-3	NA	NA	TGTGCCAGCAGTTACTCGAGCGCTCACTATGGCTACACCTTC	CASSYSSAHYGYTF
TRBJ2-5	15	TRBV7-2	NA	NA	TGTGCCAGCAGCCCCCGAGGGGCCCTCCAAGAGACCCAGTACTTC	CASSPRGALQETQYF